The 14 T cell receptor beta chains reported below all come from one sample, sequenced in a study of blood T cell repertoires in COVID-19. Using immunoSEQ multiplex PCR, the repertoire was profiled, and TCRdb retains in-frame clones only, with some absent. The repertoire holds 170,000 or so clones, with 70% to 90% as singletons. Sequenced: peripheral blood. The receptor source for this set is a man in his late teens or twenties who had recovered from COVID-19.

CDR3 sequence (DNA): TGTGCCAGCAGTTTATCGACGGGGATCTCCTACGAGCAGTACTTC. Translation: CASSLSTGISYEQYF. The chain is built from TRBV27 and TRBJ2-7; D might be TRBD2 (5 bases). Germline V gene lookup returns CDR1 MNHEY and CDR2 SMNVEV (reference sequence). The CDR3 is 15 amino acids. Trimming cost V 0 bases and J 0 bases, with 9 bases left between them.

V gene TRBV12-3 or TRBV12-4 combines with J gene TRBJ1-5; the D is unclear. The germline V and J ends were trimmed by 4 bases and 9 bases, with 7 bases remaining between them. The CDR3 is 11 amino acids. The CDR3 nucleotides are TGTGCCAGCAGTTACGGGTGGCCCCAGCATTTT. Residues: CASSYGWPQHF.

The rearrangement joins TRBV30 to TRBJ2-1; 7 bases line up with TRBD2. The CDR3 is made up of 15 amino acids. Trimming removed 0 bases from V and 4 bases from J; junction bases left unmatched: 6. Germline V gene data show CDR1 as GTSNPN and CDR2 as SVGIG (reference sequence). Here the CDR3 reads CAWSVPGGPYNEQFF. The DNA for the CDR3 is TGTGCCTGGAGTGTACCGGGAGGTCCTTACAATGAGCAGTTCTTC.

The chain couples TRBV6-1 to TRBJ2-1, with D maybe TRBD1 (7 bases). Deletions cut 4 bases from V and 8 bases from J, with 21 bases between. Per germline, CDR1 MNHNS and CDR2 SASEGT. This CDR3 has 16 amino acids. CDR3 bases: TGTGCCAGCAGTGTAACATTAGCAGGGGGGTTCGATGAGCAGTTCTTC. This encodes CASSVTLAGGFDEQFF.

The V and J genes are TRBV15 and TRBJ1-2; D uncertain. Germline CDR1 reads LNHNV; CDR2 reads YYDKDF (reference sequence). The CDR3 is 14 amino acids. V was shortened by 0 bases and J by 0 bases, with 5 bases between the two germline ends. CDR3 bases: TGTGCCACCAGCAGAGATCGGGCTAACTATGGCTACACCTTC. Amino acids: CATSRDRANYGYTF.

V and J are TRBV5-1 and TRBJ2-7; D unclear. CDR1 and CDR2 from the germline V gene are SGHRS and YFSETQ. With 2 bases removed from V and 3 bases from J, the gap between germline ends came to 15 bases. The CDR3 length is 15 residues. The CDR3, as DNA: TGCGCCAGCAGCTTCCTGGCAAGCGAAATCTACGAGCAGTACTTC. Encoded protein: CASSFLASEIYEQYF.

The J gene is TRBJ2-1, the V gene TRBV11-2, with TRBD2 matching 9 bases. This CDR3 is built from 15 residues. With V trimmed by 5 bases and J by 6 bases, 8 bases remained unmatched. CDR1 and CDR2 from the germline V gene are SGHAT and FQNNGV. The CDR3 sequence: CASSISGRRGNEQFF. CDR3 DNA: TGTGCCAGCAGCATTAGCGGGAGAAGGGGCAATGAGCAGTTCTTC.

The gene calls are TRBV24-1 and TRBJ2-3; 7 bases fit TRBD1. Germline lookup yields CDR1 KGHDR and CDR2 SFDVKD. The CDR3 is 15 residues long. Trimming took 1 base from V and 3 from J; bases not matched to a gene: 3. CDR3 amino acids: CATSDLGQETDTQYF. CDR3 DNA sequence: TGTGCCACCAGTGATTTAGGACAGGAAACAGATACGCAGTATTTT.

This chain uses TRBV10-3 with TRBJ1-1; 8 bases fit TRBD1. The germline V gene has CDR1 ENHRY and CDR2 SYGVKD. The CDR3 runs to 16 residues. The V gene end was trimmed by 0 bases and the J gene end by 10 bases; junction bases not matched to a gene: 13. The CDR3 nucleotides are TGTGCCATCAGTGAGTCGAAGCAGGGGGCGCCTGGGGGAGCTTTCTTT. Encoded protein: CAISESKQGAPGGAFF.

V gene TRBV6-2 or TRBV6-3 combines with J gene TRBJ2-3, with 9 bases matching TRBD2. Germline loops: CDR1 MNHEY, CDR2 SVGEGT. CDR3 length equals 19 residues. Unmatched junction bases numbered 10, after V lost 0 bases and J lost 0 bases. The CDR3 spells CASSYSGGRADISTDTQYF. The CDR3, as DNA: TGTGCCAGCAGTTACTCAGGCGGGAGGGCCGATATCAGCACAGATACGCAGTATTTT.

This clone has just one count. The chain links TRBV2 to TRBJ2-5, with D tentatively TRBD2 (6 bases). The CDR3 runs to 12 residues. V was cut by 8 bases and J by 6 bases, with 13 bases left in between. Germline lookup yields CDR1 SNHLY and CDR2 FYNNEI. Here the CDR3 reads CASRGEVKTQYF. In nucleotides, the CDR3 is TGTGCCAGCCGCGGGGAGGTGAAGACCCAGTACTTC.

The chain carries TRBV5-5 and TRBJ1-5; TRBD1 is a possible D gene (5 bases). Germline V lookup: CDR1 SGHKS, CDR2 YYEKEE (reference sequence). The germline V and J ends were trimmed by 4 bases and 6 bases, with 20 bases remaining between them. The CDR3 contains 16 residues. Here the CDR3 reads CASSLGGFGESQPQHF. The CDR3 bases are TGTGCCAGCAGCCTTGGGGGGTTCGGGGAGAGTCAGCCCCAGCATTTT.

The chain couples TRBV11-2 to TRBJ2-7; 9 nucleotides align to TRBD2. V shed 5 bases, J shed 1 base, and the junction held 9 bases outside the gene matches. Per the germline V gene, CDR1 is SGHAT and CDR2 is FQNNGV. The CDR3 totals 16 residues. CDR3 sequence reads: CASSRGGLAGSYEQYF. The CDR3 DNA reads TGTGCCAGCAGCCGGGGGGGGCTAGCGGGATCCTACGAGCAGTACTTC.

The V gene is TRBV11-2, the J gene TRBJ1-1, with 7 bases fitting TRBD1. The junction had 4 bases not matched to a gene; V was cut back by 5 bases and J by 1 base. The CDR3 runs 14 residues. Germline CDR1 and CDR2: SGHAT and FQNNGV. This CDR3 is CASSHGTENTEAFF. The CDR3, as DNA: TGTGCCAGCAGCCACGGGACAGAGAACACTGAAGCTTTCTTT. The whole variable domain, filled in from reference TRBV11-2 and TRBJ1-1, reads EAGVAQSPRYKIIEKRQSVAFWCNPISGHATLYWYQQILGQGPKLLIQFQNNGVVDDSQLPKDRFSAERLKGVDSTLKIQPAKLEDSAVYLCASSHGTENTEAFFGQGTRLTVV.